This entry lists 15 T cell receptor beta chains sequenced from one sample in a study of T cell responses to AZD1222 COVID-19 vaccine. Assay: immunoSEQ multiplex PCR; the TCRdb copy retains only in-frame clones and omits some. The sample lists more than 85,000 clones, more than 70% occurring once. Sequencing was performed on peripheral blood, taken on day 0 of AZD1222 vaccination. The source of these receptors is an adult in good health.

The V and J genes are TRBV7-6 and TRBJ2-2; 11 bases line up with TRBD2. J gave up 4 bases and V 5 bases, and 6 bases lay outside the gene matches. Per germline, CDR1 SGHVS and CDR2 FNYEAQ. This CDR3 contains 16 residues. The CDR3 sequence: CASSVVSGRGTGELFF. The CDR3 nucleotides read TGTGCCAGCAGCGTCGTTAGCGGGAGGGGCACCGGGGAGCTGTTTTTT.

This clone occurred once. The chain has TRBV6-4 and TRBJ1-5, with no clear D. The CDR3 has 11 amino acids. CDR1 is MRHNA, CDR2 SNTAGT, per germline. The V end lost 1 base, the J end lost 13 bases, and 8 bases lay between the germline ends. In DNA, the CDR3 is TGTGCCAGCAGTGACTGGAGTGGGCAGCATTTT. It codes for CASSDWSGQHF.

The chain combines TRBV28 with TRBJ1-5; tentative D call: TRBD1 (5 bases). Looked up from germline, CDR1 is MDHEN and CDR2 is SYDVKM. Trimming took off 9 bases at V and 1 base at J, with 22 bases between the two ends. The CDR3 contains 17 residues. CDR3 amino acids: CASKRLQAVLSNQPQHF. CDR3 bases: TGTGCCAGTAAGAGGCTACAGGCGGTACTGAGCAATCAGCCCCAGCATTTT.

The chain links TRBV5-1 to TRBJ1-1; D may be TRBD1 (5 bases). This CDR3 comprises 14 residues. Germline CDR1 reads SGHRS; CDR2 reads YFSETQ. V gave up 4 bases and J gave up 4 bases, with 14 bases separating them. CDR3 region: CASSSVGATTEAFF. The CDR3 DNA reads TGCGCCAGCAGCAGTGTAGGGGCGACCACTGAAGCTTTCTTT.

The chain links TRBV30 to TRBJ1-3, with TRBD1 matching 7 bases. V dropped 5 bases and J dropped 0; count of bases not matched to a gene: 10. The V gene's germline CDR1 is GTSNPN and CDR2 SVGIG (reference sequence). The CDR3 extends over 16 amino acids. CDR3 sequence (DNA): TGTGCCTGGTTTCTTCCGACAGGGACCTCTGGAAACACCATATATTTT. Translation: CAWFLPTGTSGNTIYF.

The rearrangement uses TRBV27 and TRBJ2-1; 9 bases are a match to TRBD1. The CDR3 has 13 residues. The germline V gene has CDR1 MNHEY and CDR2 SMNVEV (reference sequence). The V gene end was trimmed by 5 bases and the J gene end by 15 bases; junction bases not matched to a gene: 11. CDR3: CASSLLGDRVTFF. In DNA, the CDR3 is TGTGCCAGCAGTCTATTGGGGGACAGGGTTACGTTCTTC.

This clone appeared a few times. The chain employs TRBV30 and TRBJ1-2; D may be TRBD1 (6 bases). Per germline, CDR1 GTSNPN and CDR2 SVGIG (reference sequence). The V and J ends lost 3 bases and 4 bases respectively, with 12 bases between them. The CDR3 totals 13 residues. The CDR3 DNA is TGTGCCTGGAGGGACAGCTCGTCCTATGGCTACACCTTC. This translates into CAWRDSSSYGYTF.

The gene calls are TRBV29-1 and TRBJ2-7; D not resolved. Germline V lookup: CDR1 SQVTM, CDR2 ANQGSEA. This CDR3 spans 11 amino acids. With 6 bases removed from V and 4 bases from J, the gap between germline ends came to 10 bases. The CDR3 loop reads CSVGNGYEQYF. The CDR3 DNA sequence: TGCAGCGTGGGGAATGGGTACGAGCAGTACTTC.

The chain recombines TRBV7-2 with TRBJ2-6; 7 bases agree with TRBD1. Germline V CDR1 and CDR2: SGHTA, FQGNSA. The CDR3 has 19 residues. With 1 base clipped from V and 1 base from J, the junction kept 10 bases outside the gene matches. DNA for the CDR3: TGTGCCAGCAGCTTAGACTTCAGACAGGGCCGATCTGGGGCCAACGTCCTGACTTTC. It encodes CASSLDFRQGRSGANVLTF.

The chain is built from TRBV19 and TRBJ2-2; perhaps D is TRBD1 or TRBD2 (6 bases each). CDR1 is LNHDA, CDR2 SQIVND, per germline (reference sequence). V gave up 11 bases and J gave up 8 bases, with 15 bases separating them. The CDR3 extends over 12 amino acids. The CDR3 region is CASNRGQGELFF. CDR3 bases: TGTGCCTCCAACCGGGGGCAGGGGGAGCTGTTTTTT.

The CDR3: CASSMVSGRHNEQFF. In DNA, the CDR3 is TGTGCCAGTAGTATGGTCAGCGGGAGGCACAATGAGCAGTTCTTC. The V call is TRBV19, the J call TRBJ2-1, with 9 nucleotides matching TRBD2. With V trimmed by 3 bases and J by 5 bases, 5 bases remained unmatched. Germline loops: CDR1 LNHDA, CDR2 SQIVND (reference sequence). The CDR3 has 15 amino acids. Full variable domain (outside the CDR3, taken from reference TRBV19 and TRBJ2-1): DGGITQSPKYLFRKEGQNVTLSCEQNLNHDAMYWYRQDPGQGLRLIYYSQIVNDFQKGDIAEGYSVSREKKESFPLTVTSAQKNPTAFYLCASSMVSGRHNEQFFGPGTRLTVL.

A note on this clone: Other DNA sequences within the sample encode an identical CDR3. CDR3 coding DNA: TGCAGTGCTGGGGACTCCTACGAGCAGTACTTC. Amino acid sequence: CSAGDSYEQYF. The chain uses TRBV20-1 and TRBJ2-7; D is unresolved. Trimming shortened V by 5 bases and J by 0 bases, and 5 bases separated the two germline ends. Germline V lookup: CDR1 DFQATT, CDR2 SNEGSKA (reference sequence). The CDR3 is 11 amino acids.

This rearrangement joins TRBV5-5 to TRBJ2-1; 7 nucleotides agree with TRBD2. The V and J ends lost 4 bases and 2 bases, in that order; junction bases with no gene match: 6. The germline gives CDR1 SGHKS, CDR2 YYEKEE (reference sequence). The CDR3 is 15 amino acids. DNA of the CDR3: TGTGCCAGCAGCCTAAGCGGGAACCCCTACAATGAGCAGTTCTTC. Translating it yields CASSLSGNPYNEQFF.

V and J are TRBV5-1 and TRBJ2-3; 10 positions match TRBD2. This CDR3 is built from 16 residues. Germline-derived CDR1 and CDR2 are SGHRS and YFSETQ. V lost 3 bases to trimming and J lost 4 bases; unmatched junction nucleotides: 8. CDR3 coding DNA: TGCGCCAGCAGCTCCATAAGCGGGAGGGCCCCAGATACGCAGTATTTT. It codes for CASSSISGRAPDTQYF.

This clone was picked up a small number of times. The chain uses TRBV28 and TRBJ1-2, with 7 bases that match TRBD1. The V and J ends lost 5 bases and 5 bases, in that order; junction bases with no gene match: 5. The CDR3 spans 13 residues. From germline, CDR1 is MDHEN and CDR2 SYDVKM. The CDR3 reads CASSPPRGYGYTF. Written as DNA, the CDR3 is TGTGCCAGCAGTCCCCCCAGGGGGTATGGCTACACCTTC.